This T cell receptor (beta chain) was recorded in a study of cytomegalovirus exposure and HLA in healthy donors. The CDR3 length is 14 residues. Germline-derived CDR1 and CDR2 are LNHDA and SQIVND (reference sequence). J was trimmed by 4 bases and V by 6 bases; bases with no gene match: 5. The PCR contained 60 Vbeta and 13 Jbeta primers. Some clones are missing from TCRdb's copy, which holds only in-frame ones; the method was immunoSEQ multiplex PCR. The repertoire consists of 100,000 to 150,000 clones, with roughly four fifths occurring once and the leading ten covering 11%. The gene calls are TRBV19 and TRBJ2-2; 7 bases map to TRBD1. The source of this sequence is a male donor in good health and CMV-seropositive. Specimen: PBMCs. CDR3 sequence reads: CASRMTGFTGELFF. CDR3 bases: TGTGCCAGTAGGATGACAGGGTTCACCGGGGAGCTGTTTTTT. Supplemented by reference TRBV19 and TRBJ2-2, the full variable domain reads DGGITQSPKYLFRKEGQNVTLSCEQNLNHDAMYWYRQDPGQGLRLIYYSQIVNDFQKGDIAEGYSVSREKKESFPLTVTSAQKNPTAFYLCASRMTGFTGELFFGEGSRLTVL.